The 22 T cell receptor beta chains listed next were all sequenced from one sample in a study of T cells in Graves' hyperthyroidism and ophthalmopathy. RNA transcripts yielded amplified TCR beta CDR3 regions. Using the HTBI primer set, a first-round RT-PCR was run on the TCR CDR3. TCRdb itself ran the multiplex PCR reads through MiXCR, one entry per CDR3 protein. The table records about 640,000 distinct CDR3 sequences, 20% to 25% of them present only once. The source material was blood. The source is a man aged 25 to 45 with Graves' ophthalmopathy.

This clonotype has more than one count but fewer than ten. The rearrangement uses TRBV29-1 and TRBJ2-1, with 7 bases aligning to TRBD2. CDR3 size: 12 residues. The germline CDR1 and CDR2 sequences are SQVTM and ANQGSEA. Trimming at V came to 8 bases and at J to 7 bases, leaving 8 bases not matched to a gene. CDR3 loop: CSHGLGLNEQFF. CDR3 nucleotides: TGCAGCCATGGACTAGGTTTGAATGAGCAGTTCTTC.

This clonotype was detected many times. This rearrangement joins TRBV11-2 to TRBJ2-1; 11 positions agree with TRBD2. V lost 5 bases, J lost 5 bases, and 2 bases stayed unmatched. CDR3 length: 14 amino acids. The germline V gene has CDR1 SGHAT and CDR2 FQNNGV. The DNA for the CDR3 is TGTGCCAGCAGCAGACTAGCGGGGCACAATGAGCAGTTCTTC. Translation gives CASSRLAGHNEQFF.

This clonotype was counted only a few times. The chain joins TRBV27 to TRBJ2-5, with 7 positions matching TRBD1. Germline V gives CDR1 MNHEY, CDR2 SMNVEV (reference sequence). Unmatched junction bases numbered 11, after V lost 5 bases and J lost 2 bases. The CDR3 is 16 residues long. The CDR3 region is CASSRTRGSIQETQYF. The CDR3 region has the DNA TGTGCCAGCAGTAGAACCAGGGGGTCTATACAAGAGACCCAGTACTTC.

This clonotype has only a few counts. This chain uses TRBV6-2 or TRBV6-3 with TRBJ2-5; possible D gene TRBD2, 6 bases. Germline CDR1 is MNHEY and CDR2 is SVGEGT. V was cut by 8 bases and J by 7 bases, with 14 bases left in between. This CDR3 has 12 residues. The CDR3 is CASLGPEGTQYF. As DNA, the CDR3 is TGTGCCAGCTTGGGCCCGGAGGGGACCCAGTACTTC.

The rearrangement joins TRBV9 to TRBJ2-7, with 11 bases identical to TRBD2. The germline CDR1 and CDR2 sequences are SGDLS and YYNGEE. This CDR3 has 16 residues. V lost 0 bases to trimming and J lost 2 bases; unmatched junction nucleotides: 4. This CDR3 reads CASSVGLAGGPYEQYF. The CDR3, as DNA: TGTGCCAGCAGCGTAGGGCTAGCGGGAGGCCCCTACGAGCAGTACTTC.

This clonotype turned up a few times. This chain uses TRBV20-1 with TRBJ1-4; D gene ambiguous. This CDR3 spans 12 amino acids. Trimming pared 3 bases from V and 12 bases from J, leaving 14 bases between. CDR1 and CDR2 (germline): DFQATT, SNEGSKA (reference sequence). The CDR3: CSARGRAGELFF. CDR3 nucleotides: TGCAGTGCTAGGGGTCGGGCAGGCGAACTGTTTTTT.

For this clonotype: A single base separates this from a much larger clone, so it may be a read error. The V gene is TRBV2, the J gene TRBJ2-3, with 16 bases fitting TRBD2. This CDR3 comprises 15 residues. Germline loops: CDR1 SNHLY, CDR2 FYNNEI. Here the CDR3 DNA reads TGTGTCAGCAGCGCCGGGACTAGCGGGAGGGGTACGCAGTATTTT. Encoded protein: CVSSAGTSGRGTQYF.

The CDR3 sequence: CASSPGDRIYGYTF. In DNA, the CDR3 is TGTGCCAGCAGCCCGGGGGACAGAATCTATGGCTACACCTTC. The chain is built from TRBV11-2 and TRBJ1-2, with 7 nucleotides matching TRBD1. The germline V gene encodes CDR1 SGHAT and CDR2 FQNNGV. The CDR3 spans 14 residues. The trim removed 5 bases at V and 4 bases at J, leaving 7 bases unmatched.

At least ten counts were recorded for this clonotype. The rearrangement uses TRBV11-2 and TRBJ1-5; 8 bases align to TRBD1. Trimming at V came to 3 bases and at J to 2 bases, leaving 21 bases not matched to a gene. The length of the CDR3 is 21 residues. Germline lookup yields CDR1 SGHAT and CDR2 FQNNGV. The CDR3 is CASSFRGVGQGRIGGNQPQHF. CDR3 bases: TGTGCCAGCAGCTTTCGAGGGGTTGGACAGGGACGAATAGGTGGCAATCAGCCCCAGCATTTT.

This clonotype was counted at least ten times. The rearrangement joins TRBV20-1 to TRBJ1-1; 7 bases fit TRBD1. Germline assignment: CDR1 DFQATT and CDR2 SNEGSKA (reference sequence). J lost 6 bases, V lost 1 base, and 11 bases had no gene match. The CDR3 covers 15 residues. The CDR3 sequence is CSARADRELQAEAFF. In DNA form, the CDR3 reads TGCAGTGCTAGAGCAGACAGGGAGCTACAGGCTGAAGCTTTCTTT.

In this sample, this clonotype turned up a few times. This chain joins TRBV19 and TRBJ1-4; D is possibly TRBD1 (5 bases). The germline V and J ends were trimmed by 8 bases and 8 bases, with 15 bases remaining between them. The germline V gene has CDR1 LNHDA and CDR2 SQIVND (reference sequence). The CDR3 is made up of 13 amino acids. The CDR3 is CASYSGIGEKLFF. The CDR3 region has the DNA TGTGCCAGTTACTCAGGGATAGGAGAAAAACTGTTTTTT.

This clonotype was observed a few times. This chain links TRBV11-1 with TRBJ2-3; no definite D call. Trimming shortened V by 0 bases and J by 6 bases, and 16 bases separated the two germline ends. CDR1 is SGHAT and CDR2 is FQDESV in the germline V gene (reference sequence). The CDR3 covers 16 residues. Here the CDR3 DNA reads TGTGCCAGCAGCTTAGCCCCCCGTGACGGTAGGGATACGCAGTATTTT. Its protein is CASSLAPRDGRDTQYF.

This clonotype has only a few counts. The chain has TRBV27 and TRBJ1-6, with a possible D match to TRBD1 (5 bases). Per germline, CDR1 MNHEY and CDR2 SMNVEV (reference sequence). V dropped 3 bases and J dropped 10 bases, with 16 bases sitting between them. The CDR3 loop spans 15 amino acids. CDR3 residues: CASSLVGGVGSPLHF. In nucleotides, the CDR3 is TGTGCCAGCAGTTTGGTTGGAGGGGTTGGGTCACCCCTCCACTTT.

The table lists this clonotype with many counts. CDR3 coding DNA: TGTGCCAGCAGGCGTACAGGGACAGATACGCAGTATTTT. Protein: CASRRTGTDTQYF. The genes are TRBV12-3 or TRBV12-4 and TRBJ2-3, with TRBD1 as a possible D gene (6 bases). Trimming removed 6 bases at V and 3 bases at J, with 10 bases between. The CDR3 runs 13 residues.

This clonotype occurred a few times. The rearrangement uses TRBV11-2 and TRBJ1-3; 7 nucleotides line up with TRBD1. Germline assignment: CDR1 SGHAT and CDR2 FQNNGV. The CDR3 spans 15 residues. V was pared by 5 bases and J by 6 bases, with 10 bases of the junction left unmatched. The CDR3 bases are TGTGCCAGCAGCAACCCGACAGGGTCGGAAAACACCATATATTTT. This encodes CASSNPTGSENTIYF.

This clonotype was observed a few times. CDR3 sequence (DNA): TGTGCCAGCAGTTTGAGTAGAAACACCATATATTTT. It yields the protein CASSLSRNTIYF. The chain couples TRBV12-3 or TRBV12-4 to TRBJ1-3, with D unresolved. V was cut by 3 bases and J by 5 bases, with 5 bases left in between. The CDR3 spans 12 residues.

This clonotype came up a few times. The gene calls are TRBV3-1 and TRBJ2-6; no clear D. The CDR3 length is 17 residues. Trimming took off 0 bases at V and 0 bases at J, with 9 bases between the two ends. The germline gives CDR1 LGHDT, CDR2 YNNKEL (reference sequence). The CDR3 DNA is TGTGCCAGCAGCCAAGAACAGTTCCTCTCTGGGGCCAACGTCCTGACTTTC. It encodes CASSQEQFLSGANVLTF.

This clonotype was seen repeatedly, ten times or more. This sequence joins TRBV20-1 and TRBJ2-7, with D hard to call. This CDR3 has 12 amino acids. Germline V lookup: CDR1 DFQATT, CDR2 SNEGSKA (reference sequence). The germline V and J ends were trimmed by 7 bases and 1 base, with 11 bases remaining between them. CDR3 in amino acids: CSGWSDSYEQYF. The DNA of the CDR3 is TGCAGTGGGTGGAGCGATTCCTACGAGCAGTACTTC.

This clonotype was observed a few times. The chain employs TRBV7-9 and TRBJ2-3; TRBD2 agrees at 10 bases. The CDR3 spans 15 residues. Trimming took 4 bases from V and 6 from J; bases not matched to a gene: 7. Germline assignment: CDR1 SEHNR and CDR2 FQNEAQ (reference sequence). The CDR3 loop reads CASSYYLAGVDTQYF. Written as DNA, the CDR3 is TGTGCCAGCAGCTACTACCTAGCGGGAGTGGATACGCAGTATTTT.

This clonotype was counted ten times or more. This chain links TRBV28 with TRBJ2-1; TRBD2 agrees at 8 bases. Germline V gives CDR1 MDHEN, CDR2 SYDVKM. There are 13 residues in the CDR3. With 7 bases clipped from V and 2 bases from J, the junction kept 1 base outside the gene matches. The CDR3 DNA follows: TGTGCCAGCACGGGAGGGACCTACAATGAGCAGTTCTTC. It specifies CASTGGTYNEQFF. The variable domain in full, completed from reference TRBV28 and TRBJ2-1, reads DVKVTQSSRYLVKRTGEKVFLECVQDMDHENMFWYRQDPGLGLRLIYFSYDVKMKEKGDIPEGYSVSREKKERFSLILESASTNQTSMYLCASTGGTYNEQFFGPGTRLTVL.

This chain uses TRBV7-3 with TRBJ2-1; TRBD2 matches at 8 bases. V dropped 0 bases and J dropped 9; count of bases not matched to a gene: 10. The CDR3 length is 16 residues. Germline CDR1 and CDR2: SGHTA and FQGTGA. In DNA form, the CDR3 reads TGTGCCAGCAGCTTAACGCCCGGGACTAGTAATATTGAGCAGTTCTTC. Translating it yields CASSLTPGTSNIEQFF.

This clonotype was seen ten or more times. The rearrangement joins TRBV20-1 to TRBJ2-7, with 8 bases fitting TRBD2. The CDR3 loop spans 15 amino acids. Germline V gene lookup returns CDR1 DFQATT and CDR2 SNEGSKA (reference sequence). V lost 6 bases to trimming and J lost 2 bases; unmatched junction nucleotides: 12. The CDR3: CSATATSALTYEQYF. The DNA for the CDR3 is TGCAGTGCAACAGCGACTAGCGCCCTTACCTACGAGCAGTACTTC.